This paragraph covers one TCR beta chain sequence. V shed 1 base and J shed 2 bases, with 14 bases lying between them. There are 16 residues in the CDR3. Germline V lookup: CDR1 SGHTA, CDR2 FQGNSA. The data are from a study of control samples from healthy donors and cancer patients. Profiled with immunoSEQ multiplex PCR; TCRdb holds only in-frame clones, not every one. The sample carries about 110,000 clones, 88% recorded once. The TCR was taken from a woman aged 55 to 70 with lung cancer. The rearrangement uses TRBV7-2 and TRBJ1-1; weak D call: TRBD1 (5 bases). The sequencing sample was made of PBMCs. CDR3 coding DNA: TGTGCCAGCAGCTTAGTGTCGCGGGGCGGTAACACTGAAGCTTTCTTT. The encoded protein is CASSLVSRGGNTEAFF.